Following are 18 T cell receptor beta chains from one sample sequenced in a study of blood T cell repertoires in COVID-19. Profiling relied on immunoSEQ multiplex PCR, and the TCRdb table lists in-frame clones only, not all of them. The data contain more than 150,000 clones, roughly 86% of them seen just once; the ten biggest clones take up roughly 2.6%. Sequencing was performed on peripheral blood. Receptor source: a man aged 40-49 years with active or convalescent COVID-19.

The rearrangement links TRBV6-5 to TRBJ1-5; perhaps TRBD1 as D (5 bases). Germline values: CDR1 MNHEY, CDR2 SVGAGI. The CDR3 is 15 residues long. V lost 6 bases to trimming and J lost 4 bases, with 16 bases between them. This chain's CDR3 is CASRRWGEENQPQHF. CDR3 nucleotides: TGTGCCAGCAGAAGGTGGGGGGAAGAAAATCAGCCCCAGCATTTT.

In DNA form, the CDR3 reads TGTGCCAGCTCACAAAGGACAGGGGGCACAGATACGCAGTATTTT. This sequence encodes CASSQRTGGTDTQYF. V is TRBV18 and J is TRBJ2-3; 9 nucleotides match TRBD1. In germline, CDR1 is KGHSH, CDR2 LQKENI. V was clipped by 4 bases and J by 1 base; unmatched bases: 3. The CDR3 sequence is 15 residues long.

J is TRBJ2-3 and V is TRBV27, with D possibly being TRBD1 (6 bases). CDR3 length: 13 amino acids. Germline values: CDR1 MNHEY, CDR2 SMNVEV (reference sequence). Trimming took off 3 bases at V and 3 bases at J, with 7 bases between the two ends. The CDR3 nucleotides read TGTGCCAGCAGTTTTACAGGGACAGATACGCAGTATTTT. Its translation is CASSFTGTDTQYF.

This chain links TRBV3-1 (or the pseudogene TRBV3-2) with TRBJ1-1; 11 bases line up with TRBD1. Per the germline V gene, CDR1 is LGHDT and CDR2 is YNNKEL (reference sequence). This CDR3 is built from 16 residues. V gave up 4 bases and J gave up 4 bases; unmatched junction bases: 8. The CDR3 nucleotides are TGTGCCAGCAGCCGCTACTTGGGACAGGGGGGCACTGAAGCTTTCTTT. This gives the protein CASSRYLGQGGTEAFF.

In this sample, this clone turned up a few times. The CDR3 reads CASSFASGGHYEQYF. The DNA of the CDR3 is TGTGCCAGCAGCTTCGCTAGCGGGGGACACTACGAGCAGTACTTC. This chain links TRBV7-2 with TRBJ2-7; 10 bases agree with TRBD2. This CDR3 contains 15 residues. Germline V gene lookup returns CDR1 SGHTA and CDR2 FQGNSA. J lost 3 bases, V lost 3 bases, and 5 bases had no gene match.

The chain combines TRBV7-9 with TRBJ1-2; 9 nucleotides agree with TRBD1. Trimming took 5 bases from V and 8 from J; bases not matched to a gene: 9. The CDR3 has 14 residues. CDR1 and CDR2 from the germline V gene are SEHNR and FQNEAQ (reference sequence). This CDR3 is CASSPGQGRQGYTF. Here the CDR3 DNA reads TGTGCCAGCAGCCCGGGACAGGGACGGCAGGGCTACACCTTC.

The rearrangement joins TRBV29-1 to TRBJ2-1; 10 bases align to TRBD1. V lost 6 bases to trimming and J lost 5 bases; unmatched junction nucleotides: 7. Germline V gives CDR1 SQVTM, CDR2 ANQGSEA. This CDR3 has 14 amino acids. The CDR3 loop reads CSVKGQGRHNEQFF. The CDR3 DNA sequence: TGCAGCGTGAAGGGACAGGGGAGGCACAATGAGCAGTTCTTC.

CDR3 DNA sequence: TGTGCCAGCAGCTTAGATTCTAGGCCAGGGCTCACCGGGGAGCTGTTTTTT. The encoded protein is CASSLDSRPGLTGELFF. V gene TRBV11-3 combines with J gene TRBJ2-2; TRBD1 might be the D (5 bases). This CDR3 has 17 amino acids. Germline values: CDR1 SGHNT, CDR2 YENEEA. V was clipped by 0 bases and J by 4 bases, with 15 bases between them.

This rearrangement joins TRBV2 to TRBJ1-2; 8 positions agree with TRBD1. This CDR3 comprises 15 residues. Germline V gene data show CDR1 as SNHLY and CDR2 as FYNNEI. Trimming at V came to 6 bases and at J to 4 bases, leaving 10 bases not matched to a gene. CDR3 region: CASSRTGRVGYGYTF. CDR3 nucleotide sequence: TGTGCCAGCAGCAGGACAGGGAGGGTGGGCTATGGCTACACCTTC.

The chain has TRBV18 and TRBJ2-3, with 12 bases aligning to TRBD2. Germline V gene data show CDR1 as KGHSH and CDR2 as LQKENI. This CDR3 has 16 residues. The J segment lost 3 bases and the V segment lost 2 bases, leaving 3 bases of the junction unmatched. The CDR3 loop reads CASSPRTSGGTDTQYF. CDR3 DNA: TGTGCCAGCTCACCAAGAACTAGCGGGGGGACAGATACGCAGTATTTT.

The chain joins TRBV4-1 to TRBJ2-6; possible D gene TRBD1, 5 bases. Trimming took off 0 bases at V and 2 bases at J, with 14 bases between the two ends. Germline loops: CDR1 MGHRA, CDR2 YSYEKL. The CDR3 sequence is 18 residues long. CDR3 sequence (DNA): TGCGCCAGCAGCCAAGATGCGGCAGGGTTGGCTGGGGCCAACGTCCTGACTTTC. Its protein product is CASSQDAAGLAGANVLTF.

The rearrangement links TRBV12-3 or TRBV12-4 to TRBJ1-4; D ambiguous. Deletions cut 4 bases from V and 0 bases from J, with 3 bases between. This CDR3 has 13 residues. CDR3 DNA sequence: TGTGCCAGCAGTTCTACAACTAATGAAAAACTGTTTTTT. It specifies CASSSTTNEKLFF.

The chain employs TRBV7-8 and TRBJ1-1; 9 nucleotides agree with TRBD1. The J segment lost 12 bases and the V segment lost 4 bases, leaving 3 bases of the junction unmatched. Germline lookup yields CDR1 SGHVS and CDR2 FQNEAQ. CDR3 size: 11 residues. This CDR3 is CASSSGQGPFF. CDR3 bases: TGTGCCAGCAGCTCGGGACAGGGTCCTTTCTTT.

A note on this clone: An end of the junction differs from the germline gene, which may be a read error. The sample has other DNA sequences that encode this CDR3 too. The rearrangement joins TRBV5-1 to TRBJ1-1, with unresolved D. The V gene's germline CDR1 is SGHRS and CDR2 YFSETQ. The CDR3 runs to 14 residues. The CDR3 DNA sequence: TGCGCCAGCAGCCCCGGACGGGAGAACACTGAAGCCTTCTTT. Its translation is CASSPGRENTEAFF.

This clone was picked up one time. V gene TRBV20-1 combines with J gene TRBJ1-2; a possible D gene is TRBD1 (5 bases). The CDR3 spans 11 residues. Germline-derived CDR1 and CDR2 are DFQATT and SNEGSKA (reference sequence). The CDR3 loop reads CSIRGSYGYTF. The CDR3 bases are TGCAGCATCCGGGGGAGCTATGGCTACACCTTC.

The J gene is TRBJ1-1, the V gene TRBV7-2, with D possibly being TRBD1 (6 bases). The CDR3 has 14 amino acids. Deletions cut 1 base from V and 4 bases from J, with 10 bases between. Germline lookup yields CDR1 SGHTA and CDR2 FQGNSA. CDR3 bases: TGTGCCAGCAGCTTAGAGTTCAGGGGCACTGAAGCTTTCTTT. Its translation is CASSLEFRGTEAFF.

CDR3 in amino acids: CASSPRRSGGPQETQYF. The CDR3 bases are TGTGCCAGCAGCCCCCGGCGTAGCGGGGGACCGCAAGAGACCCAGTACTTC. The chain is built from TRBV9 and TRBJ2-5, with TRBD2 matching over 9 bases. Germline CDR1 and CDR2: SGDLS and YYNGEE. This CDR3 comprises 17 residues. V shed 4 bases, J shed 2 bases, and the junction held 12 bases outside the gene matches.

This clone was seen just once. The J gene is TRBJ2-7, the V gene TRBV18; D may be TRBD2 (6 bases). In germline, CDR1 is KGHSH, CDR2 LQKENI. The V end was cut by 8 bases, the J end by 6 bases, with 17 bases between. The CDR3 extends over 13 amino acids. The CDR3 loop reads CASAIGGRGEQYF. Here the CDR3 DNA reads TGTGCCAGCGCCATCGGGGGTCGAGGCGAGCAGTACTTC. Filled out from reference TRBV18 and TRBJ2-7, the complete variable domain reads NAGVMQNPRHLVRRRGQEARLRCSPMKGHSHVYWYRQLPEEGLKFMVYLQKENIIDESGMPKERFSAEFPKEGPSILRIQQVVRGDSAAYFCASAIGGRGEQYFGPGTRLTVT.